The T cell receptor (beta chain) described here comes from a study of regulatory T cells in long-lasting Graves disease listed by TCRdb under 2021. About the full investigation: In the newly diagnosed Graves' disease group, patients had been taking antithyroid drugs for less than 3 months. Patients with persistent Graves' disease were compared with patients with newly diagnosed Graves' disease using TCR sequencing and RNA sequencing of peripheral blood. The study was registered as a clinical trial and conducted in China. A total of some 35 samples underwent TCR sequencing: about 13 from persistent and some 20 from newly diagnosed Graves' disease patients. Overall study results and their limits: Only the TCR beta chain was sequenced and analyzed. Lower TCR Shannon entropy and fewer highly expanded clones were observed in persistent Graves' disease patients than in newly diagnosed patients, which suggested clonal expansion. The authors acknowledged the small sample size as a limitation that may reduce accuracy. A larger number of public clonotypes was shared among persistent patients (under 3,000) than among newly diagnosed patients (roughly 1,000). Preferential use of TRBV28, TRBJ1-2 and TRBJ2-5 was observed in persistent disease, whereas TRBV20-1 and TRBJ2-1 were favored in newly diagnosed disease. Because the primary lesion, thyroid tissue, could not be accessed, the study looked at peripheral blood alone.

Library creation used multiplex PCR. Sequencing was carried out with an Illumina HiSeq 4000. CDR3 regions were amplified by Arm-PCR with iRepertoire HTBI primers to construct TCR beta libraries. Before sequencing, the PCR products underwent gel purification. In the source study's methods: Gene usage analysis of CDR3 amino acid clonotypes used the roughly 60 TRBV and approximately 13 TRBJ segments found across samples. COPE and FqMerger were used to merge filtered high-quality paired reads into contigs. BLAST was used to align contigs to the IMGT TRBV, TRBD and TRBJ reference genes, and CDR3 was defined following IMGT. Clonotypes above 0.1% frequency were classified as highly expanded clones. Shannon entropy was used to measure repertoire diversity, and the Gini coefficient was used to measure V-J evenness. Public clonotypes were defined as clonotypes shared by more than one individual. TCRdb reprocessed the public reads (quality trimming at Q25 with fastp, clone calling with MiXCR) and kept in-frame beta chains. Every CDR3 protein is listed once, alongside the most common genes and DNA of its rows. TCRdb's processing, not the study's, gives the V and J calls here. The sample table holds around 420,000 distinct CDR3 sequences, of which around 16% were seen once. The top ten clones comprise approximately 22% of the sample.

Here V drops 7 bases and J drops 2 bases, and the junction holds 7 bases not matched to any gene. From a lookup of the germline V gene (reference sequence), CDR1 and CDR2 are MNHEY and SMNVEV. From its cysteine to its phenylalanine, the CDR3 spans 14 amino acids. The DNA shown is the 42-base CDR3, in frame from base 1. This clonotype was seen many times. The clone's antigen remains unknown. Base qualities are missing; no much larger clone stands one base away. The label giving this sample's time point can be read as: newly diagnosed GD, antithyroid drugs for less than 3 months. RNA was extracted from PBMCs in TRIzol for both TCR sequencing and RNA sequencing. Graves' disease was diagnosed according to American Thyroid Association guidelines. Patients for the study were recruited at an endocrinology department in Xi'an, China. Each patient gave about 8.1 milliliters of peripheral blood, collected in an EDTA anticoagulant tube. PBMCs were isolated by Ficoll Paque Plus density gradient separation without further T cell sorting. RNA quality was checked with an Agilent 2100 Bioanalyzer and agarose gel, and concentration with a NanoDrop 2000.

This specimen was peripheral blood mononuclear cells (PBMCs), taken at new diagnosis, from a patient treated with antithyroid drugs. The chain links TRBV27 with TRBJ1-1, and TRBD1 matches 7 of the central bases. This sequence was found in a female donor with Graves disease. The nucleotide sequence is TGTGCCAGCAAGACAGGGCCCGGCAACACTGAAGCTTTCTTT. The encoded protein is CASKTGPGNTEAFF.